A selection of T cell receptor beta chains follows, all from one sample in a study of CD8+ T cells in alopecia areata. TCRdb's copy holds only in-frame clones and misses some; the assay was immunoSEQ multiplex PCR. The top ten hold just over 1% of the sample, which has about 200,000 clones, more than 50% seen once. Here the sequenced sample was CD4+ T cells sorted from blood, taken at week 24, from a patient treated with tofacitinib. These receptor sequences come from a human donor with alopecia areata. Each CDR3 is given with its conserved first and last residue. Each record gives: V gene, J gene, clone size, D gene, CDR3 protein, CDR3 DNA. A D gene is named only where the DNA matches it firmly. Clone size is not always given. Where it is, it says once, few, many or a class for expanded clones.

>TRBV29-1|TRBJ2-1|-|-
CSVALKQGAEQFF
TGCAGCGTCGCTCTTAAACAGGGTGCTGAGCAGTTCTTC
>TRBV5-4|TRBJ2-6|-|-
CASSLGQGRISGANVLTF
TGTGCCAGCAGCTTAGGGCAGGGGAGAATCTCTGGGGCCAACGTCCTGACTTTC
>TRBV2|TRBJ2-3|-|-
CASSDVATATQYF
TGTGCCAGCAGTGATGTGGCTACAGCTACGCAGTATTTT
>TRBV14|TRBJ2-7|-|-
CASSQDTSYEQYF
TGTGCCAGCAGCCAAGATACTAGCTACGAGCAGTACTTC
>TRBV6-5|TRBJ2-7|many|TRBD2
CASSSGLGSYEQYF
TGTGCCAGCAGTTCCGGACTAGGATCTTACGAGCAGTACTTC
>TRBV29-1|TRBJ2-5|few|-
CSVKQGNQETQYF
TGCAGCGTCAAACAGGGAAATCAAGAGACCCAGTACTTC
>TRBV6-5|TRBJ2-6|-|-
CASSYSEGANVLTF
TGTGCCAGCAGTTACTCGGAAGGGGCCAACGTCCTGACTTTC
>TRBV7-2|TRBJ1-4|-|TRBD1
CASSPQQGVNEKLFF
TGTGCCAGCAGCCCGCAACAGGGGGTAAATGAAAAACTGTTTTTT
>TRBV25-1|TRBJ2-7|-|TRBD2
CASSGVGGYEQYF
TGTGCCAGCAGCGGGGTCGGGGGGTACGAGCAGTACTTC
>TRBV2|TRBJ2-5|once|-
CASSVGGQETQYF
TGTGCCAGCAGTGTTGGGGGTCAAGAGACCCAGTACTTC
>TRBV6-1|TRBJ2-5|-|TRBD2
CASSDTGAGGLLGETQYF
TGTGCCAGCAGTGATACCGGAGCGGGGGGGCTCCTCGGGGAGACCCAGTACTTC
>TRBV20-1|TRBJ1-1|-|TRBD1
CSSTTGSEAFF
TGCAGCTCTACGACAGGGTCTGAAGCTTTCTTT
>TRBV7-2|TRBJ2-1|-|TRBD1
CASSAGQGAYNEQFF
TGTGCCAGCAGCGCCGGACAGGGGGCCTACAATGAGCAGTTCTTC
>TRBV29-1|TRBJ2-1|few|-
CSVEVPMSNEQFF
TGCAGCGTTGAAGTTCCCATGTCGAATGAGCAGTTCTTC
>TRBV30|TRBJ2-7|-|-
CAWSEGLYEQYF
TGTGCCTGGAGTGAGGGGCTCTACGAGCAGTACTTC
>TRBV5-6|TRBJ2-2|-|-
CASSPGVQGNTGELFF
TGTGCCAGCAGCCCTGGGGTACAGGGAAACACCGGGGAGCTGTTTTTT
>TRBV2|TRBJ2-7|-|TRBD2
CASTRAGRPFEVTYEQYF
TGTGCCAGCACCAGAGCGGGGCGCCCTTTCGAGGTCACCTACGAGCAGTACTTC
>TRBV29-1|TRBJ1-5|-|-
CSVADNGGNQPQHF
TGCAGCGTCGCGGACAACGGAGGCAATCAGCCCCAGCATTTT
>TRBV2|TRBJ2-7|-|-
CASSPDRQPTYEQYF
TGTGCCAGCAGCCCCGATCGGCAGCCGACCTACGAGCAGTACTTC
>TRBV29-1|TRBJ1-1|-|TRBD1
CSASTGPYEAFF
TGCAGCGCTTCGACAGGGCCCTACGAAGCTTTCTTT
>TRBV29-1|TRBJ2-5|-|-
CSVWTRGGETQYF
TGCAGCGTGTGGACGAGGGGGGGAGAGACCCAGTACTTC
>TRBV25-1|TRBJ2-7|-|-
CASSPTGEGTYEQYF
TGTGCCAGCAGTCCGACAGGGGAGGGGACCTACGAGCAGTACTTC
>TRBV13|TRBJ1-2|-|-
CASSLQGTYGYTF
TGTGCCAGCAGCTTACAGGGGACCTATGGCTACACCTTC
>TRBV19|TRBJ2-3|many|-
CASSIQRTDTQYF
TGTGCCAGTAGTATTCAGAGGACAGATACGCAGTATTTT